The clone carrying this TCR beta chain was picked up a small number of times. This record belongs to a study of CD8+CD57+ T cells in acquired aplastic anemia. On the study more broadly: About 3 ug was the average amount of DNA from sorted CD4+ and CD8+ cells.

This CDR3 has 15 amino acids. The germline CDR1 and CDR2 sequences are KGHDR and SFDVKD. The V and J ends lost 7 bases and 3 bases, in that order; junction bases with no gene match: 5. Profiling of TCR beta VDJ combinations and CDR3 sequences used genomic DNA as template. TCRdb called the reads again in MiXCR, with one record for every CDR3 protein. The table shows about 98,000 distinct CDR3 sequences, with approximately 73% occurring only once. Patients chosen for sequencing had CD8+CD57+ cells that had expanded, as shown by flow cytometry. Patients were therapy-naive when their blood was sampled. The source material was sorted CD4+, CD8+, or CD8+CD57+ T cells (not recorded which) from PBMCs. The origin of this receptor is a human donor with aplastic anemia. The chain links TRBV24-1 to TRBJ2-2; 9 bases fit TRBD1. Written as DNA, the CDR3 is TGTGCCACCAGCCACCGGGACAGGGACACCGGGGAGCTGTTTTTT. Translated: CATSHRDRDTGELFF.